This T cell receptor (beta chain) was identified during a study of cytomegalovirus exposure and HLA in healthy donors. Findings and limits, study-wide: HLA allele associations emerged for roughly 17,000 TCR beta sequences in a later analysis, at 0.05 false discovery rate. Rarity marked most TCR sequences, yet some public TCRs occurred in many donors.

Deletions cut 1 base from V and 8 bases from J, with 8 bases between. This CDR3 comprises 12 residues. CDR1 and CDR2 from the germline V gene are SGHNT and YENEEA. This clone is a singleton in its sample. Antigen specificity is unknown. Amplification used 60 Vbeta primers and 13 Jbeta primers. The protocol was immunoSEQ multiplex PCR, while the TCRdb copy is restricted to in-frame clones and leaves out a portion. Of some 190,000 clones listed, about three quarters are singletons. The sequence came from a woman between 40 and 55 years old in good health and CMV-seronegative. This chain uses TRBV11-3 with TRBJ1-2; no firm D call. The sequenced sample was PBMCs. The CDR3 nucleotides are TGTGCCAGCAGCTTAGCAGGTCTGGGCTACACCTTC. The encoded protein is CASSLAGLGYTF.